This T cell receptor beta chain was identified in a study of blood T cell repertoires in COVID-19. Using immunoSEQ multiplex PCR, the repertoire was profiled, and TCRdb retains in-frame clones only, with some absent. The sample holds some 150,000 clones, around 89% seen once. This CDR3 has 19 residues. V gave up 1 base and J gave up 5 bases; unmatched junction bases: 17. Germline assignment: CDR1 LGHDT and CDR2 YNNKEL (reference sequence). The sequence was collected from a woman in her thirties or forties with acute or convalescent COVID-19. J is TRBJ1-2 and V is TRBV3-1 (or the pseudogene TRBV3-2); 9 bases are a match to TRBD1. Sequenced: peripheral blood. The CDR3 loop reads CASSQALTPGLTGGYGYTF. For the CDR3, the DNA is TGTGCCAGCAGCCAAGCCCTTACGCCGGGATTGACAGGGGGGTATGGCTACACCTTC.